Detailed here is one T cell receptor (beta chain). Its target is not known. This sample stems from a study of shared clonotypes between healthy human individuals. As for the study in general: Three plates each covered CD4 naive and memory; CD8 naive two, CD8 memory one.

From CD4+ cells came CD45RA+ naive and CD45RA-negative memory subsets. Assay execution took place at the deep level. Produced via immunoSEQ multiplex PCR; TCRdb's table is partial and in-frame only. This sample has roughly 1.5 million clones; nearly 99% occur once, and the top ten carry 0.4% to 0.45%. Study observations and caveats: Only a few donors were included, so the genetic and exposure-history diversity represented was limited.

The sequenced sample was naive CD4+ T cells sorted from blood. Subset meaning: CD45RA+ positively selected. The sequence derives from a young man in good health.

In DNA, the CDR3 is TGTGCCAGCAGCTTCCCCCAGGTGGTGGGCAATGAGCAGTTCTTC. Translation: CASSFPQVVGNEQFF. This chain joins TRBV7-3 and TRBJ2-1; D gene uncertain. Germline loops: CDR1 SGHTA, CDR2 FQGTGA. Trimming took 3 bases from V and 6 from J, leaving 15 bases between them. This CDR3 has 15 amino acids.